The clone carrying this T cell receptor beta chain appeared a few times. TCRdb keeps only in-frame clones here, not all; method: immunoSEQ multiplex PCR. The sample includes about 120,000 clones, 80% to 90% seen only once; the top ten take around 4.5%. These data come from a study of cytomegalovirus exposure and HLA in healthy donors. Looked up from germline, CDR1 is SNHLY and CDR2 is FYNNEI. The CDR3 is 12 residues long. The junction had 3 bases not matched to a gene; V was cut back by 8 bases and J by 6 bases. The sample consisted of PBMCs. This chain links TRBV2 with TRBJ1-2; 10 bases fit TRBD1. The source is a man in his late teens or twenties in good health and CMV-seropositive. The CDR3 sequence: CASQDRGDGYTF. In nucleotides, the CDR3 is TGTGCCAGCCAGGACAGGGGGGATGGCTACACCTTC.